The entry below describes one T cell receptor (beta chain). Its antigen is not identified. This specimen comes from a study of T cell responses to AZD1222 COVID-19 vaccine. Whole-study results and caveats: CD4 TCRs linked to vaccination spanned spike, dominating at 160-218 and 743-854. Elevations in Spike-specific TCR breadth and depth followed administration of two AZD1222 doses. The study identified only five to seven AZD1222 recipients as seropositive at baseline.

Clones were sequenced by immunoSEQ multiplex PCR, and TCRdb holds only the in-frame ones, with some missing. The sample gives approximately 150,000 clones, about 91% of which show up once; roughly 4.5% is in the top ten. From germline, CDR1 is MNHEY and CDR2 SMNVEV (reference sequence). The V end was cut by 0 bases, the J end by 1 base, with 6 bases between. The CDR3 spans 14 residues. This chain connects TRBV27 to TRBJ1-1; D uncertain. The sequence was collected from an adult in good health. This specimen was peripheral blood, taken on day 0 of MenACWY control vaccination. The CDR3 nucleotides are TGTGCCAGCAGTTTATCGGCGGGGAACACTGAAGCTTTCTTT. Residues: CASSLSAGNTEAFF.